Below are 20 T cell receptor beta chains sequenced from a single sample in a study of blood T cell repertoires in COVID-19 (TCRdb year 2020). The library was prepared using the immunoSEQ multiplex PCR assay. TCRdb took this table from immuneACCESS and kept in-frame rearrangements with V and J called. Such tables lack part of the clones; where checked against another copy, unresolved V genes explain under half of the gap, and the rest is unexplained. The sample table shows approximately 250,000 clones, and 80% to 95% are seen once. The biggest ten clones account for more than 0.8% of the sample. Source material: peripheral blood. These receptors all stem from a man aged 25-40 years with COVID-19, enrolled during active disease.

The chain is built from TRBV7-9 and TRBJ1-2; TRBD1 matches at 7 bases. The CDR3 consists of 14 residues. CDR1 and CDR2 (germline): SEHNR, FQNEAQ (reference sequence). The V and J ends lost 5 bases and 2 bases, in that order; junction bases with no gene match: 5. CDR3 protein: CASSLTQGNYGYTF. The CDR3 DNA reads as TGTGCCAGCAGCCTCACACAGGGGAACTATGGCTACACCTTC.

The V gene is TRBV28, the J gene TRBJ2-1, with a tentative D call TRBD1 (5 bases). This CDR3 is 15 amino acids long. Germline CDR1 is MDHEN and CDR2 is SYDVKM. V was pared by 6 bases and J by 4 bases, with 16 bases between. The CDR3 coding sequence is TGTGCCAGCAGCAAACAGGTTTTACCTTACAATGAGCAGTTCTTC. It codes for CASSKQVLPYNEQFF.

CDR3 DNA: TGTGCCAGCAGGTCTTCTGACACTGAAGCTTTCTTT. This translates into CASRSSDTEAFF. The chain recombines TRBV28 with TRBJ1-1; unclear D gene. V lost 6 bases to trimming and J lost 3 bases, with 8 bases between them. CDR1 and CDR2 (germline): MDHEN, SYDVKM. The CDR3 runs 12 residues.

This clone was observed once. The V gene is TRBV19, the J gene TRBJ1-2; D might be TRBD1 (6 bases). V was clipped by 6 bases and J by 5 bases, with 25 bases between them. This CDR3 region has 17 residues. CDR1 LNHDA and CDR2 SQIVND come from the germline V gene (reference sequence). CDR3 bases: TGTGCCAGTAGATACGAGGAAGGGGGGGCGCTGAGATATGGCTACACCTTC. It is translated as CASRYEEGGALRYGYTF.

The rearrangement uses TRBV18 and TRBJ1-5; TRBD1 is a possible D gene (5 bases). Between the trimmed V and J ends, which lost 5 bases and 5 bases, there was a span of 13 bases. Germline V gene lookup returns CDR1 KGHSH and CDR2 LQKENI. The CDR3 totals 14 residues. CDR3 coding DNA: TGTGCCAGCTCAACCGACAGTACCCATCAGCCCCAGCATTTT. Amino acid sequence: CASSTDSTHQPQHF.

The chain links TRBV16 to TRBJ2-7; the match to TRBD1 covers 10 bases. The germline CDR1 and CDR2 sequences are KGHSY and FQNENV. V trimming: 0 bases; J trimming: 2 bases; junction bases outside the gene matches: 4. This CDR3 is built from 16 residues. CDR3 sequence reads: CASSQSSGQGTYEQYF. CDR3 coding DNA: TGTGCCAGCAGCCAATCATCGGGACAGGGGACCTACGAGCAGTACTTC.

The CDR3 sequence is CASSHGTGQETQYF. The CDR3 DNA sequence: TGTGCCAGCAGCCACGGGACAGGCCAAGAGACCCAGTACTTC. The rearrangement joins TRBV3-1 (or the pseudogene TRBV3-2) to TRBJ2-5; 8 bases match TRBD1. The CDR3 has 14 residues. Germline CDR1 and CDR2: LGHDT and YNNKEL (reference sequence). Germline trimming cut 3 bases from V and 1 base from J; bases unmatched to any gene: 1.

CDR3 in amino acids: CASSQDGGGSRYTF. Here the CDR3 DNA reads TGTGCCAGCAGCCAAGATGGTGGAGGGAGTCGCTACACCTTC. The genes are TRBV3-1 (or the pseudogene TRBV3-2) and TRBJ1-2, with D unclear. Per germline, CDR1 LGHDT and CDR2 YNNKEL (reference sequence). V was pared by 0 bases and J by 9 bases, with 14 bases between. The CDR3 spans 14 residues.

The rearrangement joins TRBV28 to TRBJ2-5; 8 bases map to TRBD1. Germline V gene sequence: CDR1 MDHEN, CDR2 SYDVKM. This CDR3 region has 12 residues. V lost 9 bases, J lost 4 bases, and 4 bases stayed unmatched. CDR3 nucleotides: TGTGCCAGTCTTACAGGGGGAGAGACCCAGTACTTC. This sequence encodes CASLTGGETQYF.

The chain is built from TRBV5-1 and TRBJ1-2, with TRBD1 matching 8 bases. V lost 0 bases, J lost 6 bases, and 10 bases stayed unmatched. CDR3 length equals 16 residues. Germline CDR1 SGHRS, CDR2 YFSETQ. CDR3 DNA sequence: TGCGCCAGCAGCTTGGGGGTCGAGACAGGGGTTAATGGCTACACCTTC. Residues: CASSLGVETGVNGYTF.

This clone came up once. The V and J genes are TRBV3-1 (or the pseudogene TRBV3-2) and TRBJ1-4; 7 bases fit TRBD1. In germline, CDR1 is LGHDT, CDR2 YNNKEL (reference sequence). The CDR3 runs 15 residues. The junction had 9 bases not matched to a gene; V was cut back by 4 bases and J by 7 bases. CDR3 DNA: TGTGCCAGCAGCCGCGGAGGGACAGTAGGTGAAAAACTGTTTTTT. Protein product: CASSRGGTVGEKLFF.

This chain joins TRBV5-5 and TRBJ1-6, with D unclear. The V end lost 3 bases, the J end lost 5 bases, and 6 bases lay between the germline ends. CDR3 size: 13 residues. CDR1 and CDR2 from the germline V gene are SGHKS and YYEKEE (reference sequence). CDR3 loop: CASSWQDNSPLHF. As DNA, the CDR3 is TGTGCCAGCAGCTGGCAAGATAATTCACCCCTCCACTTT.

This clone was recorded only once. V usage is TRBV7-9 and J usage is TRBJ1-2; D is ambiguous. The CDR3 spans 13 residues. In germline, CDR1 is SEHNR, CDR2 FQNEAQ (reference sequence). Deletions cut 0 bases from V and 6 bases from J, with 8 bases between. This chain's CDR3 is CASSLAERDGYTF. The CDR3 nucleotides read TGTGCCAGCAGCTTAGCGGAACGGGATGGCTACACCTTC.

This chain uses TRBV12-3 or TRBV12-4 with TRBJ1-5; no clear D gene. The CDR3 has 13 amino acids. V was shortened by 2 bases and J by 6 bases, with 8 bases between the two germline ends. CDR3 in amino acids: CASSLPNFQPQHF. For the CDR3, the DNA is TGTGCCAGCAGTTTACCTAATTTTCAGCCCCAGCATTTT.

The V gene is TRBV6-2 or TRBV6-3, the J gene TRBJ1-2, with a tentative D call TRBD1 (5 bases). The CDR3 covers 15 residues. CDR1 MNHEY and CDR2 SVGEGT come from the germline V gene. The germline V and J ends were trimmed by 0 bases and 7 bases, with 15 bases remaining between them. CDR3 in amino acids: CASSYSLAGLGGYTF. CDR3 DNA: TGTGCCAGCAGTTACTCATTGGCGGGGCTCGGTGGCTACACCTTC.

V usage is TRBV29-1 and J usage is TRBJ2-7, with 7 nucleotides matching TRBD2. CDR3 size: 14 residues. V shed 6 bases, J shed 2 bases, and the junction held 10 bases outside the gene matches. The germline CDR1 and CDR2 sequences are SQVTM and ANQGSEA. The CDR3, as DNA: TGCAGCGTCCAAGGGCTAGCGGCGACCTACGAGCAGTACTTC. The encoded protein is CSVQGLAATYEQYF.

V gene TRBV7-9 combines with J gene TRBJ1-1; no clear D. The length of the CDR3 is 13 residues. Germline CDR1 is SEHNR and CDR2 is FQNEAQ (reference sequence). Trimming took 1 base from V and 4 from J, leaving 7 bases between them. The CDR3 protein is CASSLGGPTEAFF. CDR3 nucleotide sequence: TGTGCCAGCAGCTTAGGAGGGCCCACTGAAGCTTTCTTT.

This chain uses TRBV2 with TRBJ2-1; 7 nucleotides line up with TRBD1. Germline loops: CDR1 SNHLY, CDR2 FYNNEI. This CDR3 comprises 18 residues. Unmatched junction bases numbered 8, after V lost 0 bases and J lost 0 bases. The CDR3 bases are TGTGCCAGCAGTGAAGCGCTGGGACAGACCAACTCCTACAATGAGCAGTTCTTC. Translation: CASSEALGQTNSYNEQFF.

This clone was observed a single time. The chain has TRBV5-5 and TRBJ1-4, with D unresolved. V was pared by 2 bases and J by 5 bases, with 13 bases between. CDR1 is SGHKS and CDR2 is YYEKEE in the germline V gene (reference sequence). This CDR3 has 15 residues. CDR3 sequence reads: CASSLWSETNEKLFF. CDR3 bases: TGTGCCAGCAGCTTATGGTCGGAGACGAATGAAAAACTGTTTTTT.

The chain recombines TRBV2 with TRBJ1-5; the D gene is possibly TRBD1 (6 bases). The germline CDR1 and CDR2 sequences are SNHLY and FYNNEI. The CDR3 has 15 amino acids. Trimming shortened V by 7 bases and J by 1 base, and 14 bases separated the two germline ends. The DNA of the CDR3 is TGTGCCAGCACCCAGGACAGTGGGAGCAATCAGCCCCAGCATTTT. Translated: CASTQDSGSNQPQHF.